Included here is one T cell receptor (beta chain) sequence, with context. What it binds is unknown. Noted time point: week 35, safety follow-up. Each dose of the vaccine consisted of 300 ug of mutant IDH1 20-mer peptide, with topical imiquimod. Eight vaccinations went to patients in weeks 1, 3, 5, 7, 11, 15, 19, 23. This entry is derived from a study of a mutant IDH1 vaccine in newly diagnosed glioma. TCRdb's copy holds only in-frame clones and misses some; the assay was immunoSEQ multiplex PCR. The profile covers about 69,000 clones, with roughly 86% appearing a single time and roughly 2% taken by the ten largest. The germline V gene encodes CDR1 ENHRY and CDR2 SYGVKD. Losses at the gene ends were 11 bases for V and 6 bases for J; bases not matched to a gene: 9. This CDR3 is built from 14 residues. The study, taken as a whole, reports: Among patients, around 93% showed immune responses induced by the vaccine.

The source is a man aged 30 to 39 with glioma. The rearrangement links TRBV10-3 to TRBJ2-1, with TRBD1 identical over 11 bases. The starting material was PBMCs, obtained from a glioma patient whose treatment included an IDH1 peptide vaccine. The CDR3 region is CAAGGTGGLNEQFF. The DNA for the CDR3 is TGTGCCGCCGGCGGGACAGGGGGGCTCAATGAGCAGTTCTTC.